This T cell receptor (beta chain) was found in a study of blood T cells in healthy people across ages. This clonotype has ten or more counts. Sample-barcoded 5' priming and a J-beta primer mix drove a second PCR of roughly 7 to 11 cycles. TCRdb ran MiXCR on the 5' RACE reads and lists one entry per CDR3 protein. Of about 650,000 distinct CDR3 sequences in the sample, about 34% were seen once. This CDR3 comprises 12 residues. V was pared by 5 bases and J by 1 base, with 8 bases between. In germline, CDR1 is GTSNPN, CDR2 SVGIG (reference sequence). Sequencing input: blood. The chain has TRBV30 and TRBJ1-1, with a tentative D call TRBD1 (5 bases). The TCR sequence derives from a woman over 75 in good health. The CDR3 loop reads CAWRGANTEAFF. As DNA, the CDR3 is TGTGCCTGGCGCGGGGCGAACACTGAAGCTTTCTTT.